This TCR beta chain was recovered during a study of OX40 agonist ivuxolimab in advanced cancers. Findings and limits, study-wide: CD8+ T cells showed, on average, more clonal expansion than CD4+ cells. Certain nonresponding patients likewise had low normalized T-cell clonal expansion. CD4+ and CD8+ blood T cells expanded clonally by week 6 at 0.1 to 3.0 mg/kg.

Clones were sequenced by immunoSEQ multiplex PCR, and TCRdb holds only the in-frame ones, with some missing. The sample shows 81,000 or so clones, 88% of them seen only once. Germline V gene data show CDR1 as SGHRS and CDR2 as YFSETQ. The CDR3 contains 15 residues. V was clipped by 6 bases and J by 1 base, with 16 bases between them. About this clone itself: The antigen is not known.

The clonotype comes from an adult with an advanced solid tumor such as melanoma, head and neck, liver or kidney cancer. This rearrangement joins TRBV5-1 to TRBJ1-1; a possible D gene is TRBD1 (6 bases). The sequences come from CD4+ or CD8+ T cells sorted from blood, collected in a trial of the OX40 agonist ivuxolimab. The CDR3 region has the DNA TGCGCCAGCACCTTATCCGGACAGACGAACACTGAAGCTTTCTTT. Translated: CASTLSGQTNTEAFF.